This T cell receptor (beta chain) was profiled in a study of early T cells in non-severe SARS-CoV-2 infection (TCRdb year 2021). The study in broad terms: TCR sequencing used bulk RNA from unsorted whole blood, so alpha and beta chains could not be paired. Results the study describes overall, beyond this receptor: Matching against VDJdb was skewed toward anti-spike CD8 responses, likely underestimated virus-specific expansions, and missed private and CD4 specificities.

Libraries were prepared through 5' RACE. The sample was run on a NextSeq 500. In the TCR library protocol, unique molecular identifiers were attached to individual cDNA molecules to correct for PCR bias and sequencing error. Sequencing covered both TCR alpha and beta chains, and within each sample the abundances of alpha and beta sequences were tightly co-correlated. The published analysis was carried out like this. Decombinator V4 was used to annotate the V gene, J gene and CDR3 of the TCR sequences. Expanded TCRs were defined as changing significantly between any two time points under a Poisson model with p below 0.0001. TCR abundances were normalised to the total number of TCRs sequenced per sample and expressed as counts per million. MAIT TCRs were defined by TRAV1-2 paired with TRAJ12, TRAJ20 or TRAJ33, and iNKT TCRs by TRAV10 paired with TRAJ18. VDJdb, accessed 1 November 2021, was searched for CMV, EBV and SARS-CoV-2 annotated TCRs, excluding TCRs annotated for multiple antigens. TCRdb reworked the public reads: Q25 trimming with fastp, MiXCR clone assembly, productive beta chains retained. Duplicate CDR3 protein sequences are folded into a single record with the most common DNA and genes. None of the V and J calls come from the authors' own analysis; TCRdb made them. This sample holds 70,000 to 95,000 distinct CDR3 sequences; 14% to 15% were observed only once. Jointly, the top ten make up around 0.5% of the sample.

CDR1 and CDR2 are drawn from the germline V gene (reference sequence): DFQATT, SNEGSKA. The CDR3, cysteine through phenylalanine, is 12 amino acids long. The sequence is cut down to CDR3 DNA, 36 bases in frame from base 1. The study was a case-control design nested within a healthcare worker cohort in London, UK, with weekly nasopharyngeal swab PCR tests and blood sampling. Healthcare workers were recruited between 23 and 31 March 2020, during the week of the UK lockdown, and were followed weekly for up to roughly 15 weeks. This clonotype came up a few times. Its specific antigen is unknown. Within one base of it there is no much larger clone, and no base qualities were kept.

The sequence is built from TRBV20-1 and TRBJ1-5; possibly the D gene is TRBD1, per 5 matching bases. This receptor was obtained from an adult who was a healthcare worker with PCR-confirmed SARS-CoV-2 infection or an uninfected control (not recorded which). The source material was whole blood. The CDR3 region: CSGGRSNQPQHF. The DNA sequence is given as TGCAGCGGGGGACGTAGCAATCAGCCCCAGCATTTT.